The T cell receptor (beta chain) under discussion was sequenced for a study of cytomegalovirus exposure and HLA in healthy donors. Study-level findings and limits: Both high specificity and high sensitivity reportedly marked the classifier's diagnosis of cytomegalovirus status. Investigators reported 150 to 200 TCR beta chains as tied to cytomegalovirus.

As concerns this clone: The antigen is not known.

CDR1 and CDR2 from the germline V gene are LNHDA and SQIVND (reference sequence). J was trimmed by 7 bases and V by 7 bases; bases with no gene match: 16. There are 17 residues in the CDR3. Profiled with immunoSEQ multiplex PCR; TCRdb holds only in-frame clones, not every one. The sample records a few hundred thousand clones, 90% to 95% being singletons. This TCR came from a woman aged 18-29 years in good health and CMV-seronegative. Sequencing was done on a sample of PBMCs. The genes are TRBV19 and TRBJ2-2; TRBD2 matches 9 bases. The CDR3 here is CASNAKLAGSWGGELFF. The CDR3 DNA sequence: TGTGCCAGTAACGCAAAGCTAGCGGGATCCTGGGGCGGGGAGCTGTTTTTT.